There are many counts of the clone carrying this T cell receptor beta chain. From the 5' RACE reads, TCRdb called clonotypes with MiXCR, one entry per CDR3 protein. The sample has around 56,000 distinct CDR3 sequences, 24% seen once; the top ten hold 4.6%. The sample's time point: technical triplicate 2. This sample is drawn from a study of neurological immune-mediated disorders. Material for sequencing was PBMCs. The sequence came from a man aged 55-75 years with HTLV-1-associated myelopathy (HAM/TSP).

The CDR3 region is CASSPTSQLYGYTF. The CDR3 nucleotides read TGTGCCAGCTCTCCGACGAGCCAACTATATGGCTACACCTTC. The rearrangement joins TRBV6-1 to TRBJ1-2; D uncertain. Germline-derived CDR1 and CDR2 are MNHNS and SASEGT. Deletions cut 8 bases from V and 5 bases from J, with 18 bases between. The CDR3 runs to 14 residues.